The clone carrying this T cell receptor beta chain was seen only a few times. Its matching antigen is unknown. The data are from a study of T cell repertoires in cytomegalovirus infection. Study-level information: CMV epitopes, recently identified HLA-C-restricted and well-studied HLA-B-restricted, were used.

From the reads, TCRdb called clonotypes with MiXCR, one entry per CDR3 protein. The data contain under 850,000 distinct CDR3 sequences, around a third of them singletons. The CDR3 totals 15 residues. J was trimmed by 3 bases and V by 5 bases; bases with no gene match: 9. Germline CDR1 reads SGHVS; CDR2 reads FNYEAQ. The rearrangement links TRBV7-6 to TRBJ2-7; 8 nucleotides agree with TRBD1. The source is a human donor in good health (CMV status not recorded). Some clones in this sample may be carry-over from other donors' samples. Sample: cultured PBMCs, taken from culture after CMV antigen stimulation. For the CDR3, the DNA is TGTGCCAGCAGCCAAGAGGGGACAGGTATCTACGAGCAGTACTTC. This sequence encodes CASSQEGTGIYEQYF.